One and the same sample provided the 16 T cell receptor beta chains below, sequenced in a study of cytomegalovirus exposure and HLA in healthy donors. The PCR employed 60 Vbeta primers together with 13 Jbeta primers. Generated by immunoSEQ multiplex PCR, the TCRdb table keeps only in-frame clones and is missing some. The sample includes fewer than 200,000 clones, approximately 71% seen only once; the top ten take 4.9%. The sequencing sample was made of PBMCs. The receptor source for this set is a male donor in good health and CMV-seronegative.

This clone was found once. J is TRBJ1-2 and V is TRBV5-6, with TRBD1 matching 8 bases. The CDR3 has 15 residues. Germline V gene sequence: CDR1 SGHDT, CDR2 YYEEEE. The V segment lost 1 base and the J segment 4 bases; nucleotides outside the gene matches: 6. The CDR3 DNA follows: TGTGCCAGCAGCTTGAGAACAGGGGGTGGCTATGGCTACACCTTC. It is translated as CASSLRTGGGYGYTF.

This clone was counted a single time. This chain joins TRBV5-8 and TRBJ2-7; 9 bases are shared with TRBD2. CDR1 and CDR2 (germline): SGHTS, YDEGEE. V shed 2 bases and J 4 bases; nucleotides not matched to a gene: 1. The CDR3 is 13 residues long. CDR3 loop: CASSFSGRYEQYF. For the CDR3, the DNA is TGTGCCAGCAGCTTTAGCGGGAGATACGAGCAGTACTTC.

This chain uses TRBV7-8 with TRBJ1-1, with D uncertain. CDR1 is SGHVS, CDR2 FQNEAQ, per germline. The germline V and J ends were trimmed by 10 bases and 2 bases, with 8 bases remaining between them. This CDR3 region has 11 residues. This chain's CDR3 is CATHVNTEAFF. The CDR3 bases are TGTGCCACCCATGTTAACACTGAAGCTTTCTTT.

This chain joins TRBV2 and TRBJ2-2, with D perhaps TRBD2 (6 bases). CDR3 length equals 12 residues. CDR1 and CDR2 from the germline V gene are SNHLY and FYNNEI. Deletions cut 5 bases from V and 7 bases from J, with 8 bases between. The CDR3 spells CASSLGGGELFF. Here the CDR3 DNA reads TGTGCCAGCAGTTTGGGGGGCGGGGAGCTGTTTTTT.

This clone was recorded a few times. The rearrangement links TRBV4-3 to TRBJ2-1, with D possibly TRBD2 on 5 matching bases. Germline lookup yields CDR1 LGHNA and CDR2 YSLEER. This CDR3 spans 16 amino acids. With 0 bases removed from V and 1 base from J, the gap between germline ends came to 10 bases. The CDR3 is CASSQDSGGSYNEQFF. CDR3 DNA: TGCGCCAGCAGCCAAGATTCCGGCGGGTCCTACAATGAGCAGTTCTTC.

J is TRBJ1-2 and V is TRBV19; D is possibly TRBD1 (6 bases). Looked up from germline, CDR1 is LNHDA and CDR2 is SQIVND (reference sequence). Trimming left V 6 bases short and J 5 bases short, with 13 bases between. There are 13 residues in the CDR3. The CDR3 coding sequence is TGTGCCAGTAGCCCCACAGGGTTGTATGGCTACACCTTC. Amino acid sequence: CASSPTGLYGYTF.

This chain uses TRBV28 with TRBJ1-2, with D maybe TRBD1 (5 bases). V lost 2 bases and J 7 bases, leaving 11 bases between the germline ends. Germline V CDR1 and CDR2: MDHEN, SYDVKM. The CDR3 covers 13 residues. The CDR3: CASSLGGVGGYTF. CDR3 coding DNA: TGTGCCAGCAGTTTAGGAGGGGTAGGTGGCTACACCTTC.

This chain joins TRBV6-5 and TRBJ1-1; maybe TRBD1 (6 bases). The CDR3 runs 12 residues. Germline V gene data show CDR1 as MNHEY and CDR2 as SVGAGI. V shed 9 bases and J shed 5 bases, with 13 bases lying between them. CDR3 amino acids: CASTGWGTEAFF. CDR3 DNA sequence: TGTGCCAGTACAGGGTGGGGAACTGAAGCTTTCTTT.

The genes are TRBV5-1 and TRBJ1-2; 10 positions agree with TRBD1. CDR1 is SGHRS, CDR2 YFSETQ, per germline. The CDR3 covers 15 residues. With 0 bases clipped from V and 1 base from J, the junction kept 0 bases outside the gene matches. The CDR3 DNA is TGCGCCAGCAGCTTGGGGACAGGGGGTAACTATGGCTACACCTTC. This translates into CASSLGTGGNYGYTF.

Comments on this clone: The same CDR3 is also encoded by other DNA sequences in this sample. The CDR3 nucleotides are TGTGCCAGCAGCTTAACGGGGAACACTGAAGCTTTCTTT. This encodes CASSLTGNTEAFF. This chain links TRBV7-9 with TRBJ1-1; D is ambiguous. The CDR3 is 13 residues long. The V end lost 2 bases, the J end lost 1 base, and 5 bases lay between the germline ends. The germline V gene encodes CDR1 SEHNR and CDR2 FQNEAQ (reference sequence).

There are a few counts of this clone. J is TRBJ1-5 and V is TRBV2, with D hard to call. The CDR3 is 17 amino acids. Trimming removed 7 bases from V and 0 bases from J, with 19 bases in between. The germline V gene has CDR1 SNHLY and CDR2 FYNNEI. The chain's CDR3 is CASTRSAVRFSNQPQHF. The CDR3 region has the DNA TGTGCCAGCACTCGTAGTGCGGTTAGGTTTAGCAATCAGCCCCAGCATTTT.

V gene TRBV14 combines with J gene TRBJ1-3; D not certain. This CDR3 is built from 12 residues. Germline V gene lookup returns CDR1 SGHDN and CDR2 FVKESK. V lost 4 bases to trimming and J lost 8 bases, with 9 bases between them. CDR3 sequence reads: CASSPRSDTIYF. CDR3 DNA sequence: TGTGCCAGCAGCCCACGTTCGGACACCATATATTTT.

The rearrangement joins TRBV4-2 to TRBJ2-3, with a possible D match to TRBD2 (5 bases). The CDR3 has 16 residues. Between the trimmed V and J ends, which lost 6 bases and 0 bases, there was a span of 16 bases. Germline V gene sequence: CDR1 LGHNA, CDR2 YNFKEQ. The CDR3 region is CASSQSGFSSTDTQYF. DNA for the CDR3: TGTGCCAGCAGTCAAAGCGGCTTCTCTAGCACAGATACGCAGTATTTT.

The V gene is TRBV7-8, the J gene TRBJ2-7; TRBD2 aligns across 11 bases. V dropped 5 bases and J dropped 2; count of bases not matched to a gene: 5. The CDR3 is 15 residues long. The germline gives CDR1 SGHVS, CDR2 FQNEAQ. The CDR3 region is CASSVLAGATYEQYF. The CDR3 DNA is TGTGCCAGCAGCGTACTAGCGGGGGCAACCTACGAGCAGTACTTC.

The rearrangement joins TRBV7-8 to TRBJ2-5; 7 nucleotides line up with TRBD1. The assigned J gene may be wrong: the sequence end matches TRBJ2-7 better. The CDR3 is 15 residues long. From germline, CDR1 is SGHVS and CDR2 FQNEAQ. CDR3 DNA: TGTGCCAGCTTGCGCTGGGGGCAGGGGGAAGGCGAGCAGTACTTC. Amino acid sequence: CASLRWGQGEGEQYF.

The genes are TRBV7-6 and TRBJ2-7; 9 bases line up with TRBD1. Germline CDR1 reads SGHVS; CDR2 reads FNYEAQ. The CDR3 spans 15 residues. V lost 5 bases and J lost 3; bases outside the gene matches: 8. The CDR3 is CASSAQAGQGYEQYF. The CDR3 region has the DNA TGTGCCAGCAGCGCCCAGGCGGGACAGGGCTACGAGCAGTACTTC.